The clone carrying this T cell receptor (beta chain) came up a few times. The antigen is undetermined. This CDR3 region has 14 residues. Germline-derived CDR1 and CDR2 are MNHNS and SASEGT. Losses at the gene ends were 6 bases for V and 6 bases for J; bases not matched to a gene: 8. The PCR used 60 Vbeta and 13 Jbeta primers. Measured with immunoSEQ multiplex PCR; TCRdb has only the in-frame clones, and not every one. The sample has roughly 120,000 clones; approximately 8.7% are singletons. This sample was taken from a study of cytomegalovirus exposure and HLA in healthy donors. Findings of the study overall: A later analysis by the authors found several of the most significant clusters apparently linked to common viral pathogens. Beyond CMV serostatus, there was no information to go on about immune exposure. Later analysis suggested most CMV-associated TCR beta chains were HLA-restricted. The study listed roughly 160 cytomegalovirus-associated TCR beta chains.

The specimen was PBMCs. The chain links TRBV6-1 to TRBJ1-2; 9 nucleotides align to TRBD1. The receptor was derived from a man aged 35-49 years in good health and CMV-seronegative. The CDR3 sequence: CASRPVQGADGYTF. The CDR3 coding sequence is TGTGCCAGCAGGCCGGTACAGGGGGCTGATGGCTACACCTTC.